Following are 2 T cell receptor beta chains from one sample sequenced in a study of blood T cell repertoires in COVID-19. Clones were read by immunoSEQ multiplex PCR, and TCRdb kept only the in-frame ones, dropping some. Of some 170,000 clones listed, around 82% were seen once; the top ten hold more than 9.5%. Sequenced: peripheral blood. These receptors were collected from a man aged 55-75 years with active or convalescent COVID-19.

The V call is TRBV5-4, the J call TRBJ1-1, with a tentative D call TRBD1 (5 bases). The CDR3 has 14 amino acids. CDR1 is SGHNT, CDR2 YYREEE, per germline (reference sequence). Trimming pared 1 base from V and 7 bases from J, leaving 14 bases between. CDR3 residues: CASSLYFGGDEAFF. CDR3 DNA: TGTGCCAGCAGCTTGTACTTCGGGGGGGATGAAGCTTTCTTT.

The gene calls are TRBV3-1 (or the pseudogene TRBV3-2) and TRBJ2-1, with 7 bases lining up with TRBD2. This CDR3 contains 14 residues. In germline, CDR1 is LGHDT, CDR2 YNNKEL (reference sequence). V gave up 2 bases and J gave up 4 bases; unmatched junction bases: 2. As DNA, the CDR3 is TGTGCCAGCAGCCAATCCGGGGGGTACAATGAGCAGTTCTTC. The encoded protein is CASSQSGGYNEQFF.